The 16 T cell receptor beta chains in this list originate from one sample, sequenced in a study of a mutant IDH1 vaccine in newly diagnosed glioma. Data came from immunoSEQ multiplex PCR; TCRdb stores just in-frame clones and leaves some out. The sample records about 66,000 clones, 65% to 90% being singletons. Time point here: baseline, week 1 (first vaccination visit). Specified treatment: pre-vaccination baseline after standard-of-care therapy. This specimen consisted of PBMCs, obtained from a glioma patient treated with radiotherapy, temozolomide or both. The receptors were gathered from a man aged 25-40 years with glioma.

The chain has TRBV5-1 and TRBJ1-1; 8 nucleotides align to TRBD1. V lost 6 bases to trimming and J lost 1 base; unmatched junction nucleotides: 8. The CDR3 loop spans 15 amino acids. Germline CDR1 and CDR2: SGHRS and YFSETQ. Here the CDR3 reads CASKRDRQGNTEAFF. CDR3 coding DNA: TGCGCCAGCAAACGGGACAGGCAAGGGAACACTGAAGCTTTCTTT.

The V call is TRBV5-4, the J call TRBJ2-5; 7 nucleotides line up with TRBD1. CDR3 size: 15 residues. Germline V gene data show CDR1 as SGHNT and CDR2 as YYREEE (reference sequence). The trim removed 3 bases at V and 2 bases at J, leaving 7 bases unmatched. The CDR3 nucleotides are TGTGCCAGCAGCTCCTCCACAGGGGCGCAAGAGACCCAGTACTTC. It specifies CASSSSTGAQETQYF.

For the CDR3, the DNA is TGCGCCAGCATGCGGGACGAGCAGTACTTC. Protein: CASMRDEQYF. The chain recombines TRBV10-2 with TRBJ2-7, with a possible D match to TRBD2 (5 bases). V dropped 7 bases and J dropped 5 bases, with 6 bases sitting between them. Germline assignment: CDR1 WSHSY and CDR2 SAAADI. This CDR3 region has 10 residues.

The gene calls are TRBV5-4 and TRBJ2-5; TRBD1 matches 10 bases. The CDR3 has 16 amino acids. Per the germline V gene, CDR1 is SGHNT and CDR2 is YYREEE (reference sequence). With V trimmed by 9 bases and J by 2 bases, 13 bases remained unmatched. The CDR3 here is CANRAGTGEVQETQYF. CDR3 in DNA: TGTGCCAACAGAGCTGGGACAGGGGAAGTTCAAGAGACCCAGTACTTC.

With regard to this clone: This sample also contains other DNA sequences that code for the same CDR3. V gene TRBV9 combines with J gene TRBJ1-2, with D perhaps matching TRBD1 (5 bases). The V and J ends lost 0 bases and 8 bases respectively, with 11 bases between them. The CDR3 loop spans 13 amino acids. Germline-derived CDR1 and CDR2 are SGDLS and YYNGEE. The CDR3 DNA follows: TGTGCCAGCAGCGTAGCCAGGGTAGGCGGCTACACCTTC. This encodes CASSVARVGGYTF.

The CDR3 is CASSHPDLLEQYF. For the CDR3, the DNA is TGTGCCAGCAGCCACCCGGACCTTCTCGAGCAGTACTTC. V usage is TRBV7-9 and J usage is TRBJ2-7; D not resolved. CDR3 length: 13 amino acids. The germline V gene encodes CDR1 SEHNR and CDR2 FQNEAQ (reference sequence). The germline V and J ends were trimmed by 5 bases and 6 bases, with 14 bases remaining between them.

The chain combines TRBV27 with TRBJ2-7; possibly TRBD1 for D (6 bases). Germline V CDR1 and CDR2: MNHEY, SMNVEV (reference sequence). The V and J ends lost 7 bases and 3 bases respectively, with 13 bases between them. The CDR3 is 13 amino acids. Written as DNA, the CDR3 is TGTGCCAGCACCAGTAAGGGGGTCTACGAGCAGTACTTC. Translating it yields CASTSKGVYEQYF.

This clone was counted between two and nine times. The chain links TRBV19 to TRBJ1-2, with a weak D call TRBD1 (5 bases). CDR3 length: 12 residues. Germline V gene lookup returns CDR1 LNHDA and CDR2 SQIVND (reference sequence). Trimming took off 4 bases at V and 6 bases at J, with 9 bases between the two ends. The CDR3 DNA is TGTGCCAGTAGTACAGGGTTCGATGGCTACACCTTC. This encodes CASSTGFDGYTF.

The CDR3 reads CASSYRDSSYNEQFF. Here the CDR3 DNA reads TGTGCCAGCAGTTACCGGGACAGCTCCTACAATGAGCAGTTCTTC. This chain links TRBV6-5 with TRBJ2-1; 7 bases agree with TRBD1. The CDR3 consists of 15 residues. CDR1 and CDR2 from the germline V gene are MNHEY and SVGAGI. The V segment lost 2 bases and the J segment 0 bases; nucleotides outside the gene matches: 1.

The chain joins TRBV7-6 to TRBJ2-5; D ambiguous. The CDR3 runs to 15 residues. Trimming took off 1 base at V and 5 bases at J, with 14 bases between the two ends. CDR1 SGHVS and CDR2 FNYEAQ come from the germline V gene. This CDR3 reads CASSLVGTPRETQYF. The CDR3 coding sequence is TGTGCCAGCAGCTTAGTGGGCACACCCAGGGAGACCCAGTACTTC.

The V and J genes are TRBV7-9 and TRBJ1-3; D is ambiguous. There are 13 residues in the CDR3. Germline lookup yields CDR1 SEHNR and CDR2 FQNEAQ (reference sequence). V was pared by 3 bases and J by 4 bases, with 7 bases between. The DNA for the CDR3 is TGTGCCAGCAGCTTGGGAGCAGGAAACACCATATATTTT. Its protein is CASSLGAGNTIYF. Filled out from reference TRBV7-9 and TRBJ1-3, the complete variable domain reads DTGVSQNPRHKITKRGQNVTFRCDPISEHNRLYWYRQTLGQGPEFLTYFQNEAQLEKSRLLSDRFSAERPKGSFSTLEIQRTEQGDSAMYLCASSLGAGNTIYFGEGSWLTVV.

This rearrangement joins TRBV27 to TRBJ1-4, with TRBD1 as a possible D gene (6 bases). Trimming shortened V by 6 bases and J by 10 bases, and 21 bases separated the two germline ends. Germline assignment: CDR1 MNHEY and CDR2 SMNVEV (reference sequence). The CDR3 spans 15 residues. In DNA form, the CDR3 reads TGTGCCAGCAGCCTTACAGGGTCGTCCACGTTAAAACTGTTTTTT. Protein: CASSLTGSSTLKLFF.

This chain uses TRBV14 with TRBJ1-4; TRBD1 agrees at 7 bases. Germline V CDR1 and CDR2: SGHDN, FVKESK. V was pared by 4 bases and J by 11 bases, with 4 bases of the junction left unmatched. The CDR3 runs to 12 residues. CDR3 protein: CASSRTGWKLFF. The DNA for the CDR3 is TGTGCCAGCAGCCGGACAGGTTGGAAACTGTTTTTT.

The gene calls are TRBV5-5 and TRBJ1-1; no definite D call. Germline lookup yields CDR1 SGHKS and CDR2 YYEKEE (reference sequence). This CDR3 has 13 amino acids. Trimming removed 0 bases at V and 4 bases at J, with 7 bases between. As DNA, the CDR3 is TGTGCCAGCAGCTTGGGGGTATTCACTGAAGCTTTCTTT. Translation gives CASSLGVFTEAFF.

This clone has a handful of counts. The CDR3, as DNA: TGTGCCAGCAGTCTCCAGCATTACGAGCAGTACTTC. It translates to CASSLQHYEQYF. The V and J genes are TRBV2 and TRBJ2-7; D is unresolved. V lost 5 bases and J lost 4, with 9 bases in between. The CDR3 is 12 residues long. CDR1 and CDR2 from the germline V gene are SNHLY and FYNNEI. The whole variable domain, filled in from reference TRBV2 and TRBJ2-7, reads EPEVTQTPSHQVTQMGQEVILRCVPISNHLYFYWYRQILGQKVEFLVSFYNNEISEKSEIFDDQFSVERPDGSNFTLKIRSTKLEDSAMYFCASSLQHYEQYFGPGTRLTVT.

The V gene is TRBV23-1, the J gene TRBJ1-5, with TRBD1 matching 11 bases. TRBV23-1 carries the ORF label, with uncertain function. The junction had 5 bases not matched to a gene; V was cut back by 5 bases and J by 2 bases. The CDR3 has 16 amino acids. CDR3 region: CASSLGQGGCNQPQHF. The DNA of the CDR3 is TGCGCCAGCAGTTTGGGACAGGGGGGTTGCAATCAGCCCCAGCATTTT.